The 19 T cell receptor beta chains listed next were all sequenced from one sample in a study of blood T cell repertoires in COVID-19. Assay used: immunoSEQ multiplex PCR; TCRdb lists only in-frame clones, some missing. The table lists 110,000 or so clones, 70% to 90% of them singletons. Material for sequencing was peripheral blood. All receptors come from a man between 60 and 75 years old with acute or convalescent COVID-19.

This chain links TRBV6-2 or TRBV6-3 with TRBJ2-1; 9 bases align to TRBD2. Germline V gene data show CDR1 as MNHEY and CDR2 as SVGEGT. The CDR3 is 16 amino acids. The J segment lost 5 bases and the V segment lost 2 bases, leaving 7 bases of the junction unmatched. Here the CDR3 DNA reads TGTGCCAGCAGTTACGGGCGCGCTAGCGGGAACAATGAGCAGTTCTTC. Protein product: CASSYGRASGNNEQFF.

The CDR3, as DNA: TGTGCCAGCAGCTTTTGGGCCCTGCTACAGGGTCCCAAAAACATTCAGTACTTC. Translating it yields CASSFWALLQGPKNIQYF. The J gene is TRBJ2-4, the V gene TRBV5-8, with a weak D call TRBD1 (6 bases). Per the germline V gene, CDR1 is SGHTS and CDR2 is YDEGEE. Trimming took 2 bases from V and 2 from J, leaving 20 bases between them. The CDR3 runs 18 residues.

The chain links TRBV9 to TRBJ2-7; TRBD2 agrees at 11 bases. Germline V gives CDR1 SGDLS, CDR2 YYNGEE. This CDR3 contains 15 residues. Trimming at V came to 4 bases and at J to 2 bases, leaving 5 bases not matched to a gene. This CDR3 reads CASSPRLAGTYEQYF. CDR3 nucleotides: TGTGCCAGCAGCCCCCGACTAGCGGGGACCTACGAGCAGTACTTC.

This clone was found once. The rearrangement uses TRBV5-4 and TRBJ2-2; TRBD2 matches at 7 bases. The V segment lost 8 bases and the J segment 2 bases; nucleotides outside the gene matches: 6. Germline values: CDR1 SGHNT, CDR2 YYREEE (reference sequence). The CDR3 runs 14 residues. Here the CDR3 reads CASKLARNTGELFF. The CDR3 nucleotides read TGTGCCAGTAAACTAGCGAGAAACACCGGGGAGCTGTTTTTT.

The rearrangement links TRBV5-1 to TRBJ2-1; 12 bases line up with TRBD1. This CDR3 is 16 amino acids long. Germline CDR1 and CDR2: SGHRS and YFSETQ. With V trimmed by 1 base and J by 7 bases, 6 bases remained unmatched. The CDR3 DNA reads as TGCGCCAGCAGCTTGCCCGGGACAGGGGGCCGTAATGAGCAGTTCTTC. Translating it yields CASSLPGTGGRNEQFF. Drawing the rest from reference TRBV5-1 and TRBJ2-1, the complete variable domain is KAGVTQTPRYLIKTRGQQVTLSCSPISGHRSVSWYQQTPGQGLQFLFEYFSETQRNKGNFPGRFSGRQFSNSRSEMNVSTLELGDSALYLCASSLPGTGGRNEQFFGPGTRLTVL.

The chain has TRBV29-1 and TRBJ2-7; TRBD1 is a possible D gene (5 bases). The CDR3 sequence is 12 residues long. V was clipped by 7 bases and J by 4 bases, with 14 bases between them. Germline lookup yields CDR1 SQVTM and CDR2 ANQGSEA. CDR3: CSARTSRYEQYF. DNA for the CDR3: TGCAGCGCTAGGACATCCAGATACGAGCAGTACTTC.

The chain joins TRBV30 to TRBJ2-2; possible D gene TRBD1, 5 bases. The CDR3 extends over 15 amino acids. CDR1 and CDR2 from the germline V gene are GTSNPN and SVGIG (reference sequence). V was clipped by 3 bases and J by 8 bases, with 19 bases between them. The CDR3 reads CAWSADTLSTGELFF. The CDR3 coding sequence is TGTGCCTGGAGCGCGGACACCCTATCTACGGGGGAGCTGTTTTTT.

The chain employs TRBV7-9 and TRBJ2-5; D may be TRBD1 (6 bases). V was clipped by 1 base and J by 4 bases, with 10 bases between them. In germline, CDR1 is SEHNR, CDR2 FQNEAQ (reference sequence). There are 14 residues in the CDR3. CDR3 sequence (DNA): TGTGCCAGCAGCTTAGTAGGACAGTTAGAGACCCAGTACTTC. This gives the protein CASSLVGQLETQYF.

The V and J genes are TRBV6-2 or TRBV6-3 and TRBJ2-3, with 11 bases fitting TRBD2. Trimming took 6 bases from V and 7 from J; bases not matched to a gene: 12. The CDR3 runs to 16 residues. Germline CDR1 reads MNHEY; CDR2 reads SVGEGT. CDR3 region: CASRPSGRTVVYTQYF. The DNA of the CDR3 is TGTGCCAGCAGACCTAGCGGGAGGACGGTCGTGTATACGCAGTATTTT.

The gene calls are TRBV7-3 and TRBJ1-6; D is uncertain. Germline loops: CDR1 SGHTA, CDR2 FQGTGA. The CDR3 sequence is 16 residues long. Trimming left V 5 bases short and J 4 bases short, with 15 bases between. The CDR3, as DNA: TGTGCCAGCAGCCGCGTCGGGGTGGGGTATAATTCACCCCTCCACTTT. Protein: CASSRVGVGYNSPLHF.

V is TRBV10-2 and J is TRBJ2-1, with unresolved D. From germline, CDR1 is WSHSY and CDR2 SAAADI. Deletions cut 3 bases from V and 10 bases from J, with 10 bases between. The CDR3 sequence is 12 residues long. CDR3 residues: CASSEPNGEQFF. CDR3 nucleotide sequence: TGCGCCAGCAGTGAACCCAACGGGGAGCAGTTCTTC.

Only a few counts were recorded for this clone. In the same sample, other DNA sequences code for this CDR3. The chain joins TRBV7-9 to TRBJ1-4, with 8 bases matching TRBD1. The CDR3 has 14 residues. V lost 3 bases to trimming and J lost 7 bases; unmatched junction nucleotides: 4. CDR1 is SEHNR, CDR2 FQNEAQ, per germline (reference sequence). The CDR3 spells CASSFGQGTEKLFF. The DNA of the CDR3 is TGTGCCAGCAGCTTCGGACAGGGCACTGAAAAACTGTTTTTT. The full variable domain, in which reference TRBV7-9 and TRBJ1-4 provide the parts outside the CDR3, is DTGVSQNPRHKITKRGQNVTFRCDPISEHNRLYWYRQTLGQGPEFLTYFQNEAQLEKSRLLSDRFSAERPKGSFSTLEIQRTEQGDSAMYLCASSFGQGTEKLFFGSGTQLSVL.

The chain employs TRBV4-3 and TRBJ1-4, with D possibly being TRBD1 (6 bases). V lost 0 bases to trimming and J lost 4 bases, with 12 bases between them. The CDR3 contains 16 residues. From germline, CDR1 is LGHNA and CDR2 YSLEER. The CDR3 is CASSQDREGGNEKLFF. DNA of the CDR3: TGCGCCAGCAGCCAAGATCGGGAAGGGGGTAATGAAAAACTGTTTTTT.

This chain uses TRBV6-1 with TRBJ1-3; D is unclear. With 2 bases removed from V and 3 bases from J, the gap between germline ends came to 11 bases. CDR1 and CDR2 (germline): MNHNS, SASEGT. The CDR3 covers 15 residues. The CDR3 DNA follows: TGTGCCAGCAGTGAAATTGGTGGCGGTGGAAACACCATATATTTT. It codes for CASSEIGGGGNTIYF.

The V gene is TRBV29-1, the J gene TRBJ2-6; 8 positions agree with TRBD1. In germline, CDR1 is SQVTM, CDR2 ANQGSEA. CDR3 length: 17 amino acids. Trimming at V came to 4 bases and at J to 0 bases, leaving 8 bases not matched to a gene. The CDR3 sequence: CSVVTGVGYSGANVLTF. The CDR3, as DNA: TGCAGCGTTGTGACAGGGGTAGGATACTCTGGGGCCAACGTCCTGACTTTC. Full variable domain (rest looked up from reference TRBV29-1 and TRBJ2-6): SAVISQKPSRDICQRGTSLTIQCQVDSQVTMMFWYRQQPGQSLTLIATANQGSEATYESGFVIDKFPISRPNLTFSTLTVSNMSPEDSSIYLCSVVTGVGYSGANVLTFGAGSRLTVL.

The rearrangement links TRBV10-1 to TRBJ2-1; TRBD2 matches at 8 bases. Germline values: CDR1 WNHNN, CDR2 SYGVQD (reference sequence). The CDR3 has 15 amino acids. V gave up 4 bases and J gave up 6 bases; unmatched junction bases: 8. The CDR3 sequence: CASSVTLAGGNEQFF. The CDR3 DNA reads as TGCGCCAGCAGTGTAACCCTAGCGGGTGGCAATGAGCAGTTCTTC.

V and J are TRBV5-6 and TRBJ2-4; 9 bases map to TRBD2. The CDR3 length is 16 residues. V was pared by 3 bases and J by 4 bases, with 8 bases of the junction left unmatched. Germline V gives CDR1 SGHDT, CDR2 YYEEEE. CDR3 sequence: CASSWAPSGAKNIQYF. The CDR3 bases are TGTGCCAGCAGCTGGGCGCCTAGCGGGGCAAAAAACATTCAGTACTTC. The full variable domain, its missing parts supplied by reference TRBV5-6 and TRBJ2-4, is DAGVTQSPTHLIKTRGQQVTLRCSPKSGHDTVSWYQQALGQGPQFIFQYYEEEERQRGNFPDRFSGHQFPNYSSELNVNALLLGDSALYLCASSWAPSGAKNIQYFGAGTRLSVL.

This clone was picked up a small number of times. This chain joins TRBV19 and TRBJ2-5, with 11 bases fitting TRBD1. CDR3 length: 14 amino acids. After removal of 5 bases from V and 2 bases from J, the junction contained 1 base not matched to a gene. Per the germline V gene, CDR1 is LNHDA and CDR2 is SQIVND (reference sequence). The CDR3 loop reads CASSWDRGQETQYF. Here the CDR3 DNA reads TGTGCCAGTAGTTGGGACAGGGGGCAAGAGACCCAGTACTTC.

V and J are TRBV6-5 and TRBJ1-1; D is ambiguous. Germline V lookup: CDR1 MNHEY, CDR2 SVGAGI. V lost 7 bases, J lost 2 bases, and 14 bases lay in between. CDR3 length: 14 residues. CDR3 nucleotides: TGTGCCAGCACCCAGGACGGGAAAAACACTGAAGCTTTCTTT. Its translation is CASTQDGKNTEAFF.